This TCR beta chain was obtained from a study of blood T cell repertoires in COVID-19. Across the study: Whether acute or convalescent, the COVID-19 samples came from the United States, Italy and Spain.

Losses at the gene ends were 3 bases for V and 4 bases for J; bases not matched to a gene: 6. Germline values: CDR1 SGHNT, CDR2 YYREEE (reference sequence). There are 15 residues in the CDR3. Generated by immunoSEQ multiplex PCR, the TCRdb table keeps only in-frame clones and is missing some. The table includes more than 9,000 clones, over 65% detected once. The sequence derives from a human donor in a cohort sampled during active COVID-19. The genes are TRBV5-4 and TRBJ1-3, with 8 bases matching TRBD1. Sample: peripheral blood. The CDR3 DNA sequence: TGTGCCAGCAGCTCCACAGGGGGAACCGGAAACACCATATATTTT. It translates to CASSSTGGTGNTIYF.